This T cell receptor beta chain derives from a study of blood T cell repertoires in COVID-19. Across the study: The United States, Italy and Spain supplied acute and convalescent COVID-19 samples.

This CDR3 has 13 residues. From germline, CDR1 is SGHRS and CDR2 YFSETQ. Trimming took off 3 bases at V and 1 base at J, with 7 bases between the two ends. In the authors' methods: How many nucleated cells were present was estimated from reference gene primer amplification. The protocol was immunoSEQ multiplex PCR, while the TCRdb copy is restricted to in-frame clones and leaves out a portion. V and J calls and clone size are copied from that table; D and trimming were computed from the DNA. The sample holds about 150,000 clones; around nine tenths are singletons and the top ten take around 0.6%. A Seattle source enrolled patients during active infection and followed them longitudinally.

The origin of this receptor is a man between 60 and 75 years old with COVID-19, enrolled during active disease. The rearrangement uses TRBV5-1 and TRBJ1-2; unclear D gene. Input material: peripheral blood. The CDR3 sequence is CASSSQDNYGYTF. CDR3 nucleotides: TGCGCCAGCAGCTCCCAGGATAACTATGGCTACACCTTC.